The 31 T cell receptor beta chains presented below share a single source sample, sequenced in a study of blood T cell repertoires in COVID-19. TCRdb's table, derived via immunoSEQ multiplex PCR, lists solely in-frame clones and lacks some. The sample holds 200,000 to 300,000 clones, 85% seen once. Sequencing input: peripheral blood. The receptors were gathered from a woman aged 60-70 years with active or convalescent COVID-19.

There are a few counts of this clone. This chain joins TRBV20-1 and TRBJ2-5, with D hard to call. The V end was cut by 3 bases, the J end by 5 bases, with 10 bases between. This CDR3 contains 12 residues. Germline-derived CDR1 and CDR2 are DFQATT and SNEGSKA (reference sequence). CDR3 sequence reads: CSASGRVETQYF. The CDR3 DNA follows: TGCAGTGCTAGTGGCCGGGTGGAGACCCAGTACTTC.

V and J are TRBV11-3 and TRBJ2-3, with TRBD2 identical over 15 bases. V trimming: 5 bases; J trimming: 2 bases; junction bases outside the gene matches: 5. Germline V gene lookup returns CDR1 SGHNT and CDR2 YENEEA. The CDR3 consists of 17 residues. CDR3: CASSQRTSGGATDTQYF. The DNA of the CDR3 is TGTGCCAGCAGCCAGAGGACTAGCGGGGGGGCCACAGATACGCAGTATTTT.

CDR3 region: CASTPQGGTGNTIYF. Here the CDR3 DNA reads TGTGCCAGCACCCCCCAAGGGGGTACTGGAAACACCATATATTTT. The chain is built from TRBV6-5 and TRBJ1-3, with a tentative D call TRBD1 (6 bases). The V gene's germline CDR1 is MNHEY and CDR2 SVGAGI. There are 15 residues in the CDR3. Trimming took off 7 bases at V and 2 bases at J, with 15 bases between the two ends.

This clone was seen only a few times. V usage is TRBV7-8 and J usage is TRBJ2-1, with D maybe TRBD2 (6 bases). The CDR3 is made up of 19 amino acids. Germline-derived CDR1 and CDR2 are SGHVS and FQNEAQ. V was cut by 5 bases and J by 3 bases, with 26 bases left in between. The CDR3 here is CASSARRWATRTNYNEQFF. The DNA for the CDR3 is TGTGCCAGCAGCGCGCGTAGGTGGGCGACGCGGACTAACTACAATGAGCAGTTCTTC.

This chain links TRBV2 with TRBJ2-2; 11 nucleotides agree with TRBD2. The V segment lost 4 bases and the J segment 6 bases; nucleotides outside the gene matches: 7. Germline assignment: CDR1 SNHLY and CDR2 FYNNEI. This CDR3 spans 16 amino acids. CDR3 in amino acids: CASSALIAGGPGELFF. Written as DNA, the CDR3 is TGTGCCAGCAGTGCCCTTATAGCGGGGGGGCCCGGGGAGCTGTTTTTT.

This clone showed up just a few times. The V call is TRBV7-8, the J call TRBJ2-2; maybe TRBD2 (6 bases). Germline V gene sequence: CDR1 SGHVS, CDR2 FQNEAQ. The V end was cut by 4 bases, the J end by 2 bases, with 11 bases between. The CDR3 sequence is 15 residues long. The CDR3 sequence is CASSSGLLNTGELFF. The CDR3 DNA reads TGTGCCAGCAGCTCGGGACTCTTAAACACCGGGGAGCTGTTTTTT.

The rearrangement uses TRBV4-1 and TRBJ2-1, with TRBD1 matching 9 bases. Germline CDR1 reads MGHRA; CDR2 reads YSYEKL. J gave up 6 bases and V 0 bases, and 6 bases lay outside the gene matches. The CDR3 totals 16 residues. The CDR3 sequence: CASSQDRGQGSNEQFF. The DNA of the CDR3 is TGCGCCAGCAGCCAAGATAGGGGACAGGGTAGCAATGAGCAGTTCTTC.

The chain combines TRBV30 with TRBJ2-1; D uncertain. The germline CDR1 and CDR2 sequences are GTSNPN and SVGIG (reference sequence). The CDR3 runs to 12 residues. V was clipped by 2 bases and J by 4 bases, with 6 bases between them. CDR3 in DNA: TGTGCCTGGAGTACCGAGTACAATGAGCAGTTCTTC. Its translation: CAWSTEYNEQFF.

J is TRBJ2-3 and V is TRBV7-8; 16 nucleotides match TRBD2. Per the germline V gene, CDR1 is SGHVS and CDR2 is FQNEAQ. This CDR3 is 16 amino acids long. With 6 bases clipped from V and 4 bases from J, the junction kept 4 bases outside the gene matches. Written as DNA, the CDR3 is TGTGCCAGCAGTTTCGGGACTAGCGGGGGGGCAGATACGCAGTATTTT. Protein sequence: CASSFGTSGGADTQYF.

The chain carries TRBV6-5 and TRBJ1-5; 8 nucleotides align to TRBD1. Germline V CDR1 and CDR2: MNHEY, SVGAGI. The CDR3 consists of 13 residues. V lost 10 bases and J lost 5; bases outside the gene matches: 7. CDR3 protein: CATRQGWDQPQHF. The CDR3 DNA is TGTGCCACGCGACAGGGGTGGGATCAGCCCCAGCATTTT.

This clone came up a few times. The genes are TRBV11-3 and TRBJ1-3; D gene uncertain. CDR3 length: 14 amino acids. V was pared by 3 bases and J by 0 bases, with 6 bases between. Germline loops: CDR1 SGHNT, CDR2 YENEEA. CDR3 DNA sequence: TGTGCCAGCAGCTTCCAGCGCTCTGGAAACACCATATATTTT. Protein product: CASSFQRSGNTIYF.

The DNA for the CDR3 is TGCGCCAGCAGTTCTAGATCGGACACTGAAGCTTTCTTT. Amino acid sequence: CASSSRSDTEAFF. This chain uses TRBV10-1 with TRBJ1-1; D uncertain. V was shortened by 5 bases and J by 3 bases, with 10 bases between the two germline ends. Germline CDR1 is WNHNN and CDR2 is SYGVQD (reference sequence). The CDR3 has 13 amino acids.

The chain carries TRBV5-1 and TRBJ2-5, with 7 bases aligning to TRBD1. In germline, CDR1 is SGHRS, CDR2 YFSETQ. The CDR3 length is 14 residues. V trimming: 3 bases; J trimming: 2 bases; junction bases outside the gene matches: 4. The CDR3 is CASSSTGQQETQYF. CDR3 DNA: TGCGCCAGCAGCTCGACAGGGCAACAAGAGACCCAGTACTTC.

Comments on this clone: One junction end does not reproduce the germline sequence, and a read error may be involved. The V gene is TRBV12-3 or TRBV12-4, the J gene TRBJ2-7, with D perhaps TRBD2 (5 bases). The CDR3 spans 13 residues. CDR3: CASSPSETSHLEF. For the CDR3, the DNA is TGTGCCAGCAGCCCCTCCGAAACTAGTCATTTGGAATTC.

The J gene is TRBJ2-5, the V gene TRBV18, with 7 bases lining up with TRBD1. The CDR3 covers 14 residues. V lost 6 bases to trimming and J lost 4 bases; unmatched junction nucleotides: 8. CDR1 is KGHSH and CDR2 is LQKENI in the germline V gene. CDR3 in amino acids: CASSLDTGVETQYF. The DNA for the CDR3 is TGTGCCAGCTCCCTGGATACAGGGGTAGAGACCCAGTACTTC.

The rearrangement uses TRBV4-1 and TRBJ1-5; the D is unclear. Trimming cost V 1 base and J 9 bases, with 13 bases left between them. The CDR3 length is 14 residues. CDR1 and CDR2 (germline): MGHRA, YSYEKL. The CDR3 loop reads CASSQGQARWPQHF. CDR3 nucleotide sequence: TGCGCCAGCAGCCAAGGTCAGGCCAGGTGGCCCCAGCATTTT.

This clone was seen a few times. The genes are TRBV28 and TRBJ2-7, with D possibly matching TRBD1 (6 bases). This CDR3 is built from 14 residues. Germline CDR1 MDHEN, CDR2 SYDVKM. Trimming left V 5 bases short and J 7 bases short, with 18 bases between. CDR3 in amino acids: CASSPPTGRTEQYF. Here the CDR3 DNA reads TGTGCCAGCAGTCCCCCGACAGGACGAACGGAGCAGTACTTC. The full variable domain, completed using reference TRBV28 and TRBJ2-7, is DVKVTQSSRYLVKRTGEKVFLECVQDMDHENMFWYRQDPGLGLRLIYFSYDVKMKEKGDIPEGYSVSREKKERFSLILESASTNQTSMYLCASSPPTGRTEQYFGPGTRLTVT.

This clone was detected many times. The chain uses TRBV29-1 and TRBJ2-2; weak D call: TRBD1 (5 bases). The CDR3 is made up of 13 amino acids. The V and J ends lost 4 bases and 7 bases respectively, with 13 bases between them. Looked up from germline, CDR1 is SQVTM and CDR2 is ANQGSEA. For the CDR3, the DNA is TGCAGCGTTGCCAGGGCTGTCCGCGGGGAGCTGTTTTTT. It translates to CSVARAVRGELFF.

This chain links TRBV11-3 with TRBJ2-1, with D possibly TRBD1 on 6 matching bases. The germline CDR1 and CDR2 sequences are SGHNT and YENEEA. The V gene lost 2 bases and the J gene lost 4 bases, with 15 bases spanning the gap. The CDR3 totals 16 residues. The CDR3 region has the DNA TGTGCCAGCAGCTTATCAGGAGACAGGAGGTACAATGAGCAGTTCTTC. Translation gives CASSLSGDRRYNEQFF.

The gene calls are TRBV30 and TRBJ2-7; the D gene is possibly TRBD1 (5 bases). Germline V gene sequence: CDR1 GTSNPN, CDR2 SVGIG (reference sequence). V was clipped by 3 bases and J by 5 bases, with 23 bases between them. This CDR3 comprises 16 residues. CDR3: CAWREPGKGSGHEQYF. DNA for the CDR3: TGTGCCTGGAGGGAGCCAGGTAAGGGGTCCGGACACGAGCAGTACTTC.

The chain couples TRBV30 to TRBJ2-7; TRBD2 is a possible D gene (5 bases). The germline V and J ends were trimmed by 4 bases and 0 bases, with 7 bases remaining between them. The CDR3 is made up of 12 amino acids. The germline gives CDR1 GTSNPN, CDR2 SVGIG (reference sequence). The CDR3 sequence: CAWTGNSYEQYF. The CDR3 coding sequence is TGTGCCTGGACGGGAAACTCCTACGAGCAGTACTTC. Complete variable domain (other parts from reference TRBV30 and TRBJ2-7): SQTIHQWPATLVQPVGSPLSLECTVEGTSNPNLYWYRQAAGRGLQLLFYSVGIGQISSEVPQNLSASRPQDRQFILSSKKLLLSDSGFYLCAWTGNSYEQYFGPGTRLTVT.

The DNA of the CDR3 is TGTGCCACCAACGCCAGGCGGGGGGCCACAGATACGCAGTATTTT. Protein product: CATNARRGATDTQYF. The chain employs TRBV6-5 and TRBJ2-3; 8 bases are a match to TRBD2. This CDR3 region has 15 residues. V lost 10 bases, J lost 2 bases, and 11 bases stayed unmatched. The germline CDR1 and CDR2 sequences are MNHEY and SVGAGI.

The chain joins TRBV4-2 to TRBJ2-1; 7 bases align to TRBD2. V lost 0 bases, J lost 4 bases, and 3 bases stayed unmatched. This CDR3 spans 15 amino acids. Germline CDR1 LGHNA, CDR2 YNFKEQ. Here the CDR3 DNA reads TGTGCCAGCAGCCAAGATGTTAGCGGGTACAATGAGCAGTTCTTC. It yields the protein CASSQDVSGYNEQFF.

This chain joins TRBV13 and TRBJ2-3; D not resolved. The CDR3 runs 12 residues. Trimming took 2 bases from V and 5 from J, leaving 5 bases between them. The V gene's germline CDR1 is PRHDT and CDR2 FYEKMQ (reference sequence). Here the CDR3 DNA reads TGTGCCAGCAGCTTACGTCGAGATACGCAGTATTTT. Translating it yields CASSLRRDTQYF.

This chain uses TRBV19 with TRBJ1-2; the D gene is possibly TRBD1 (5 bases). Germline V CDR1 and CDR2: LNHDA, SQIVND (reference sequence). With 8 bases removed from V and 2 bases from J, the gap between germline ends came to 15 bases. The CDR3 extends over 14 amino acids. CDR3 region: CASYRGGGNYGYTF. DNA of the CDR3: TGTGCCAGTTATCGCGGGGGGGGAAACTATGGCTACACCTTC.

Comments on this clone: The junction departs from the called germline gene at one end, perhaps through a read error. Other DNA sequences in the same sample also yield this CDR3. The V call is TRBV7-7, the J call TRBJ2-1; TRBD2 matches 14 bases. Germline CDR1 reads SSHAT; CDR2 reads FNYEAQ (reference sequence). This CDR3 has 15 amino acids. The CDR3 loop is CASSLGLAGVDEQFF. The CDR3 nucleotides read TGTGCTAGCAGCCTGGGACTAGCGGGGGTTGATGAGCAGTTCTTC.

This clone was observed a few times. The rearrangement joins TRBV15 to TRBJ1-5, with TRBD1 matching 10 bases. Losses at the gene ends were 4 bases for V and 13 bases for J; bases not matched to a gene: 4. Germline CDR1 is LNHNV and CDR2 is YYDKDF (reference sequence). This CDR3 has 12 residues. The CDR3 nucleotides are TGTGCCACCAGCACCCGACAGGGGGCTCAGCATTTT. Translated: CATSTRQGAQHF.

The chain recombines TRBV5-1 with TRBJ2-1; 9 nucleotides agree with TRBD2. The trim removed 3 bases at V and 4 bases at J, leaving 8 bases unmatched. This CDR3 contains 16 residues. Germline V CDR1 and CDR2: SGHRS, YFSETQ. The chain's CDR3 is CASSSGGGGAYNEQFF. CDR3 coding DNA: TGCGCCAGCAGCTCGGGAGGCGGGGGGGCTTACAATGAGCAGTTCTTC.

The CDR3 region has the DNA TGTGCCAGCAGCGCATCCCTCCTGAGCTCCTACAATGAGCAGTTCTTC. This sequence encodes CASSASLLSSYNEQFF. The chain links TRBV9 to TRBJ2-1; D not certain. The germline V gene encodes CDR1 SGDLS and CDR2 YYNGEE. Between the trimmed V and J ends, which lost 3 bases and 0 bases, there was a span of 13 bases. This CDR3 region has 16 residues.

The table lists this clone with a count of one. This rearrangement joins TRBV5-6 to TRBJ1-6; D is uncertain. V was pared by 0 bases and J by 9 bases, with 13 bases between. CDR3 length equals 15 residues. From germline, CDR1 is SGHDT and CDR2 YYEEEE. The CDR3 is CASSLEPNHVSPLHF. The CDR3 nucleotides are TGTGCCAGCAGCTTGGAGCCGAACCATGTTTCACCCCTCCACTTT.

This chain joins TRBV12-3 or TRBV12-4 and TRBJ1-5; the match to TRBD1 covers 7 bases. This CDR3 region has 13 residues. J gave up 4 bases and V 6 bases, and 3 bases lay outside the gene matches. DNA of the CDR3: TGTGCCAGCAGCGGGACAGAGAATCAGCCCCAGCATTTT. Residues: CASSGTENQPQHF.